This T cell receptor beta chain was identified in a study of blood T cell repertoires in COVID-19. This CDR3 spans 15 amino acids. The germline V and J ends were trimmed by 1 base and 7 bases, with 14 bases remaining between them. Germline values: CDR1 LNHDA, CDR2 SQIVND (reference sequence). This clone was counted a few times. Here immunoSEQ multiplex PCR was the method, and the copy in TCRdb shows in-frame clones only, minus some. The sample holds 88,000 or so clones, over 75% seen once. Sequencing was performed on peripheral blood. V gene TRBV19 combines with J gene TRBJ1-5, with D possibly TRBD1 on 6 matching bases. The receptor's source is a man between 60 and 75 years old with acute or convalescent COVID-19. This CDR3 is CASSIGSGAQQPQHF. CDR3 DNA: TGTGCCAGTAGTATAGGCTCAGGGGCGCAGCAGCCCCAGCATTTT.